This entry describes one T cell receptor (beta chain). The data originate from a study of blood T cell repertoires in COVID-19. Study-level background: Acute and convalescent COVID-19 specimens originated in the United States, Italy and Spain. From T cells, B-cell-depleted T cells, or PBMCs came the material, which was cDNA or gDNA.

Original handling: Nucleated cell counts were estimated from reference gene primer amplification. Profiled with immunoSEQ multiplex PCR; TCRdb holds only in-frame clones, not every one. V, J and clone size are taken as reported in that table, and D and trimming were inferred from the DNA itself. The repertoire holds some 530,000 clones, with 70% to 90% as singletons. The CDR3 is 19 residues long. J lost 0 bases, V lost 4 bases, and 11 bases had no gene match. Germline V gene data show CDR1 as SGHVS and CDR2 as FNYEAQ. This rearrangement joins TRBV7-6 to TRBJ2-1, with 11 bases aligning to TRBD2. The sequence was collected from a human donor in a cohort sampled during active COVID-19. Material: peripheral blood. The DNA for the CDR3 is TGTGCCAGCAGCTCGCCGGGACTAGCGGCACCGAGCTCCTACAATGAGCAGTTCTTC. This gives the protein CASSSPGLAAPSSYNEQFF.